This T cell receptor (beta chain) was recorded in a study of identical twins. Study results and limitations: Potential partial confounding of zero-insertion analyses by invariant MAIT and iNKT cells was noted.

TCRdb redid the calling of the 5' RACE reads with MiXCR, one entry per CDR3 protein. The sample holds about 1.7 million distinct CDR3 sequences, around a third seen once. In the case of this clonotype: Its antigen is not known.

The TCR sequence derives from a newborn girl in good health. Sequencing input: cord blood.

CDR3 protein: CASSPVGGTMNTEAFF. DNA of the CDR3: TGCGCCAGCAGCCCAGTTGGGGGGACCATGAACACTGAAGCTTTCTTT. The chain carries TRBV5-1 and TRBJ1-1; perhaps TRBD1 as D (5 bases). The germline CDR1 and CDR2 sequences are SGHRS and YFSETQ. The CDR3 has 16 amino acids. Trimming left V 4 bases short and J 0 bases short, with 16 bases between.